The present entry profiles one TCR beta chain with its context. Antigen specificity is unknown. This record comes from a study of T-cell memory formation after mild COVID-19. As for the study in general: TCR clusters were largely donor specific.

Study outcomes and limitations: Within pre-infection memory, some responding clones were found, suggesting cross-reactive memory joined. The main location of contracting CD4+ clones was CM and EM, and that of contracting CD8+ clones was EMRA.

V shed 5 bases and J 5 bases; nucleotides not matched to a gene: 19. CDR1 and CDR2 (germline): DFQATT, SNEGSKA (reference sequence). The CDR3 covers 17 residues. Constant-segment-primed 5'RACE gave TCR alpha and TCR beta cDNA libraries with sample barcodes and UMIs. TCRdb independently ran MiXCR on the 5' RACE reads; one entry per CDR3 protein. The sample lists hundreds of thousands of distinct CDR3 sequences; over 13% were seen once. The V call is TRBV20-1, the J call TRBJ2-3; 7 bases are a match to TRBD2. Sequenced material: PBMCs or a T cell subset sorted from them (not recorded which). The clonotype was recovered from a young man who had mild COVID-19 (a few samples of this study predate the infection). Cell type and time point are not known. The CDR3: CSAPRPGLVEWVDTQYF. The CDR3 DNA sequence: TGCAGTGCTCCCAGGCCCGGACTAGTCGAATGGGTAGATACGCAGTATTTT.